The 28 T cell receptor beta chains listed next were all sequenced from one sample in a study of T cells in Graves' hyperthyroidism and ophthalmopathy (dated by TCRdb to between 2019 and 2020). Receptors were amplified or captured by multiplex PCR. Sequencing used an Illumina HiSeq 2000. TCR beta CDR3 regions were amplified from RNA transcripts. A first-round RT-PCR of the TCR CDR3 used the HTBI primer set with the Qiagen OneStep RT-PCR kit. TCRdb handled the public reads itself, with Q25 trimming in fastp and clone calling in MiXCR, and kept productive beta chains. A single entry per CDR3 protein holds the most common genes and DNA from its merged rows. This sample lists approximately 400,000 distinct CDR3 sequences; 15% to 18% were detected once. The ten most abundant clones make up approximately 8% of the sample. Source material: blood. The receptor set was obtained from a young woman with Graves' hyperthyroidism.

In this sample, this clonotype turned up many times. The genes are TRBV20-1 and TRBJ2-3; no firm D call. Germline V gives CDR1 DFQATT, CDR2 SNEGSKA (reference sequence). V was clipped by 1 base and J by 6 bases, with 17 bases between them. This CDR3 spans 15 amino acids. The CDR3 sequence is CSARGTGSPGDTQYF. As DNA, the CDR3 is TGCAGTGCTAGAGGAACCGGCTCCCCGGGCGATACGCAGTATTTT.

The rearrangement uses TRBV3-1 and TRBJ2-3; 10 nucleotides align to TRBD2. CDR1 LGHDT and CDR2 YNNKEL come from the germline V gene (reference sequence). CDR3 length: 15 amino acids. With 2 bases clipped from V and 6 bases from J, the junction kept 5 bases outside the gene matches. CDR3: CASSQSGRAGDTQYF. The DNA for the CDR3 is TGTGCCAGCAGCCAAAGCGGGAGGGCCGGCGATACGCAGTATTTT.

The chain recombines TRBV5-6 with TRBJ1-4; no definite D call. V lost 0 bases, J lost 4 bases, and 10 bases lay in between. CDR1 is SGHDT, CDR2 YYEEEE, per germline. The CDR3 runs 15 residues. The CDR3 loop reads CASSLGSRINEKLFF. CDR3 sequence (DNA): TGTGCCAGCAGCTTGGGTTCCCGGATTAATGAAAAACTGTTTTTT.

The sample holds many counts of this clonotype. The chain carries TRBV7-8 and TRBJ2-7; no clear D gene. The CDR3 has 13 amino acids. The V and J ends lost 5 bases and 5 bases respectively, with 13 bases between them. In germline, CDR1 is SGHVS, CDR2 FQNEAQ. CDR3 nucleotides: TGTGCCAGCAGCCGACAAAATTTCAACGAGCAGTACTTC. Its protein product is CASSRQNFNEQYF.

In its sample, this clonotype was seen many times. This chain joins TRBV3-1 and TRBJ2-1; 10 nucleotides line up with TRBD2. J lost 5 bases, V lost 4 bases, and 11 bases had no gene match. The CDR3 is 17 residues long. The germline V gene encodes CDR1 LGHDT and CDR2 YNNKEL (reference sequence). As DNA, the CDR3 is TGTGCCAGCAGCCGCGCTGTGGGAGCGGGGGGGGACAATGAGCAGTTCTTC. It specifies CASSRAVGAGGDNEQFF.

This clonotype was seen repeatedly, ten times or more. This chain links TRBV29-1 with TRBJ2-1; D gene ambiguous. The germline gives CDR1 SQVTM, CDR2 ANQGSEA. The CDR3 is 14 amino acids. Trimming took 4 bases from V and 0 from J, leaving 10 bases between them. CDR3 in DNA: TGCAGCGTTGCTAACACCCGCTCCTACAATGAGCAGTTCTTC. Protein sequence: CSVANTRSYNEQFF.

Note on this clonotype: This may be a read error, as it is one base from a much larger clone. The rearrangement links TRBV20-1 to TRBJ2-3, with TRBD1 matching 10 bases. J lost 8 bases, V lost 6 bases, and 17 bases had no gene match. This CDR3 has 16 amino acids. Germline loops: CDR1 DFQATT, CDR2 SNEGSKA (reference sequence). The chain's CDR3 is CSASRGTGVGEGTQYF. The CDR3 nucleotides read TGCAGTGCCTCCCGGGGGACAGGGGTGGGAGAGGGTACGCAGTATTTT.

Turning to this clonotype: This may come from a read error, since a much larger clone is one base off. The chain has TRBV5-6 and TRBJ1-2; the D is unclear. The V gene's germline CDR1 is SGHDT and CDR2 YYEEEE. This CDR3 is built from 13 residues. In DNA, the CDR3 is TGTGCCAGCAGCGAGAGAGGCGCCTATTGCTACACCTTC. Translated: CASSERGAYCYTF. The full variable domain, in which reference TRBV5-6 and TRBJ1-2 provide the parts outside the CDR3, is DAGVTQSPTHLIKTRGQQVTLRCSPKSGHDTVSWYQQALGQGPQFIFQYYEEEERQRGNFPDRFSGHQFPNYSSELNVNALLLGDSALYLCASSERGAYCYTFGSGTRLTVV.

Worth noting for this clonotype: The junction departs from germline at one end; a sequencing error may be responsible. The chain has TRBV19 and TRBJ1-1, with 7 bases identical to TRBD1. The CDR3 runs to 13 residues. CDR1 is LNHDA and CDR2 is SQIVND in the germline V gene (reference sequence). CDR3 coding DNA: TGTGCCAGTACTGCGACAGGGAACACTGAAGTTTTCTTT. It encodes CASTATGNTEVFF.

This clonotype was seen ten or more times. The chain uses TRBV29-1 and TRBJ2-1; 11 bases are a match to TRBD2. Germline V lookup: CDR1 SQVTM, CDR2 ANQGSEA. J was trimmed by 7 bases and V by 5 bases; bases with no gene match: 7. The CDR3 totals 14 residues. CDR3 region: CSVRTSGGVNEQFF. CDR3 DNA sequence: TGCAGCGTTCGAACTAGCGGGGGAGTAAATGAGCAGTTCTTC.

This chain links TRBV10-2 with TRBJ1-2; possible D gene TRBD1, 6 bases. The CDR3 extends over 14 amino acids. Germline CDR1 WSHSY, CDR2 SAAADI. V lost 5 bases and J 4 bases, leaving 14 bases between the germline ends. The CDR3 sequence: CASSHAMDSYGYTF. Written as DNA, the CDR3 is TGCGCCAGCAGTCACGCCATGGACAGCTATGGCTACACCTTC.

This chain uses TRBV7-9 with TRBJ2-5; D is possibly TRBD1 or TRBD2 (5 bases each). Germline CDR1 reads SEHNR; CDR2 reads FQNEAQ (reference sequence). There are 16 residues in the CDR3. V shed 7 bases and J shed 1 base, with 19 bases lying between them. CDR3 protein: CASIPLGAGSQETQYF. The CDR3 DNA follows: TGTGCCAGCATCCCATTAGGGGCGGGCAGCCAAGAGACCCAGTACTTC.

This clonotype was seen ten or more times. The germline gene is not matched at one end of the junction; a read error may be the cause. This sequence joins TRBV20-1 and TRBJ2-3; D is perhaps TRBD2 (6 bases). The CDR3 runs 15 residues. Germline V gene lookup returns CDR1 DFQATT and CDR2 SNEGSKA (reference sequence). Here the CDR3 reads CSAGDGLGRTDTQYF. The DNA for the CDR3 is TGCAGTGCTGGAGACGGTTTGGGGAGGACAGATACGCAGTATTTT.

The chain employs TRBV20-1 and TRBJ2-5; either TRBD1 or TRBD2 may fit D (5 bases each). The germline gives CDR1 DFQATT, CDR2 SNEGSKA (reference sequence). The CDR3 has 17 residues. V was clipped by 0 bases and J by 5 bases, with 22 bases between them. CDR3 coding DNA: TGCAGTGCTAGAGATTATTACGGGACCCCCCTTGCGGAGACCCAGTACTTC. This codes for CSARDYYGTPLAETQYF.

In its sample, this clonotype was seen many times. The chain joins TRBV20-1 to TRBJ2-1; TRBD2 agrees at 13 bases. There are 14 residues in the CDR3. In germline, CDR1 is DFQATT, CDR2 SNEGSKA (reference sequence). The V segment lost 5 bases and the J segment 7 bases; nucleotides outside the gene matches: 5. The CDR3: CSAFRTSGSNEQFF. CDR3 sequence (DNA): TGCAGTGCTTTCCGGACTAGCGGGAGTAATGAGCAGTTCTTC.

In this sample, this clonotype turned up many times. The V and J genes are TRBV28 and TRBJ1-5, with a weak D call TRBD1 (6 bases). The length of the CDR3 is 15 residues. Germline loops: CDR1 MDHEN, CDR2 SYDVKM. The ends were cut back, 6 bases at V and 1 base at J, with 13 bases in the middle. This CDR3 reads CASSTWTASNQPQHF. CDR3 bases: TGTGCCAGCAGCACCTGGACAGCAAGCAATCAGCCCCAGCATTTT.

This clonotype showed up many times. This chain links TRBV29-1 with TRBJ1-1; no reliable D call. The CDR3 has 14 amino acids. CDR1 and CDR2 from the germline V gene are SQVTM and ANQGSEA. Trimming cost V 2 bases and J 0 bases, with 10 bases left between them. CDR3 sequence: CSVEFPNMNTEAFF. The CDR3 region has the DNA TGCAGCGTTGAATTTCCAAATATGAACACTGAAGCTTTCTTT. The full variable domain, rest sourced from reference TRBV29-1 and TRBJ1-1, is SAVISQKPSRDICQRGTSLTIQCQVDSQVTMMFWYRQQPGQSLTLIATANQGSEATYESGFVIDKFPISRPNLTFSTLTVSNMSPEDSSIYLCSVEFPNMNTEAFFGQGTRLTVV.

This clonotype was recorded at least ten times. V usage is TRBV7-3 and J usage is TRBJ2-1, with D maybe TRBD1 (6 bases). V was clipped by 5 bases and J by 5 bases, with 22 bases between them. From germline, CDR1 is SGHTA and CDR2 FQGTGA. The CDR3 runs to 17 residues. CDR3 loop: CASSRTGSSLGDNEQFF. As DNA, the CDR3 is TGTGCCAGCAGCCGCACAGGGTCCAGCCTAGGGGACAATGAGCAGTTCTTC.

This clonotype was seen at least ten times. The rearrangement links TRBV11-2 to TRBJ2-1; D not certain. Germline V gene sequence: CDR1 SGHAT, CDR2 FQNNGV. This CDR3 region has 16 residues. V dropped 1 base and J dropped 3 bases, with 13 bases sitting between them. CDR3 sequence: CASSLAFGGYYNEQFF. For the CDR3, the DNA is TGTGCCAGCAGCTTAGCTTTTGGCGGTTACTACAATGAGCAGTTCTTC.

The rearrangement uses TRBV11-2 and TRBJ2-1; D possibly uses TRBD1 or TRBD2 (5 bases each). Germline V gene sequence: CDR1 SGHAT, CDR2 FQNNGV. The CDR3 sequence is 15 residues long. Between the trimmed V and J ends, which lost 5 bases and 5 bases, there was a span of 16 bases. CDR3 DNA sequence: TGTGCCAGCAGCCCCCCGGGGCGTAGGAACAATGAGCAGTTCTTC. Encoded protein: CASSPPGRRNNEQFF.

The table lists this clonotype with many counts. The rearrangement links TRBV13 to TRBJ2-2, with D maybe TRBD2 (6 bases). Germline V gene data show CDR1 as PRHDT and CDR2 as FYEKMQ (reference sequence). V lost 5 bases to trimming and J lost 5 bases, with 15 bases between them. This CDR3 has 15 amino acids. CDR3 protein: CASSPRLDQTGELFF. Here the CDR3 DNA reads TGTGCCAGCAGCCCCCGACTAGACCAGACCGGGGAGCTGTTTTTT.

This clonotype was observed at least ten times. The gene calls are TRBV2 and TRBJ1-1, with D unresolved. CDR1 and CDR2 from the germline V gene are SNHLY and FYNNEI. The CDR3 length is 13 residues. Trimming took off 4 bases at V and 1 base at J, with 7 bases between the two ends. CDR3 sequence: CASSGSGNTEAFF. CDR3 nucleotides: TGTGCCAGCAGTGGGTCCGGGAACACTGAAGCTTTCTTT.

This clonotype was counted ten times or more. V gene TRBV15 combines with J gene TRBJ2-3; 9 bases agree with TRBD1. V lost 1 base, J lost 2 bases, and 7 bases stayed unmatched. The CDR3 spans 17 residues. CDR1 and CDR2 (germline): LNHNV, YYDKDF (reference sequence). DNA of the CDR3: TGTGCCACCAGCAGAGCCCGAGGACAGGGGATCACAGATACGCAGTATTTT. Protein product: CATSRARGQGITDTQYF.

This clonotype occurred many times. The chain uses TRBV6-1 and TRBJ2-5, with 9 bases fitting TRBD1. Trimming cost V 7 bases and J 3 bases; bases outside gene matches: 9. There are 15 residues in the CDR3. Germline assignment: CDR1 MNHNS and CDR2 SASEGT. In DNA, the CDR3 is TGTGCCAGCACCTCTCCCGGGACAGGGAAAGAGACCCAGTACTTC. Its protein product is CASTSPGTGKETQYF.

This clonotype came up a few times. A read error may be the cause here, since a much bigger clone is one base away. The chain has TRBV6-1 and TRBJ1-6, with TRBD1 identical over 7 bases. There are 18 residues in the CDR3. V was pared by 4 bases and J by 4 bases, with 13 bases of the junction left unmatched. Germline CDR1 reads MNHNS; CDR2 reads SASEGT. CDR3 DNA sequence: TGTGCCAGCAGTGCCCCGGGGCAGGCAGGGGGTTATAATTCACCCCTCCACTTT. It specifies CASSAPGQAGGYNSPLHF.

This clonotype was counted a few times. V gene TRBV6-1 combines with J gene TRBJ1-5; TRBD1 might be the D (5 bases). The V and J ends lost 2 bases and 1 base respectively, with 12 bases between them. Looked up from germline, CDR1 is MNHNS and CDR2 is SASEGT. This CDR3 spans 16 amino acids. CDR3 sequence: CASSEPRVISNQPQHF. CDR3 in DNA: TGTGCCAGCAGTGAACCCAGGGTAATAAGCAATCAGCCCCAGCATTTT.

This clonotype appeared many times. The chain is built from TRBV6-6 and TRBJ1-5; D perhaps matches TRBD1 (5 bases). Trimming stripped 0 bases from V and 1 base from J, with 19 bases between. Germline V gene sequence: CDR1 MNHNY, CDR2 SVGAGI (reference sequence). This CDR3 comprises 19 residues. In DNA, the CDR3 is TGTGCCAGCAGTTACTCGATTCGGGGCCCCGGTGTAAGCAATCAGCCCCAGCATTTT. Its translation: CASSYSIRGPGVSNQPQHF.

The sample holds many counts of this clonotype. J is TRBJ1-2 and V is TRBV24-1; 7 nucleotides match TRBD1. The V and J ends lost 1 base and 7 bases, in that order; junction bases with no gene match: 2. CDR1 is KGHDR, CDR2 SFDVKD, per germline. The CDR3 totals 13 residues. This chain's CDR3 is CATSDLGTVGYTF. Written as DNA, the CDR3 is TGTGCCACCAGTGATTTAGGGACAGTTGGCTACACCTTC.